The 6 T cell receptor beta chains presented below share a single source sample, sequenced in a study of blood T cell repertoires in COVID-19. TCRdb's copy holds only in-frame clones and misses some; the assay was immunoSEQ multiplex PCR. The sample holds tens of thousands of clones, approximately 82% seen once. Sequenced sample: peripheral blood. Receptor source: a human donor in a cohort sampled during active COVID-19.

The chain couples TRBV9 to TRBJ2-1, with 11 bases fitting TRBD2. The CDR3 length is 15 residues. Germline CDR1 SGDLS, CDR2 YYNGEE. With V trimmed by 4 bases and J by 7 bases, 7 bases remained unmatched. The CDR3 region is CASSFLAGGQNEQFF. The CDR3 DNA sequence: TGTGCCAGCAGCTTTTTAGCGGGAGGGCAAAATGAGCAGTTCTTC.

The V and J genes are TRBV7-2 and TRBJ1-6; D not certain. From germline, CDR1 is SGHTA and CDR2 FQGNSA. V lost 1 base and J lost 10, with 11 bases in between. There are 14 residues in the CDR3. CDR3 DNA sequence: TGTGCCAGCAGCTTAGATCGGGAGCTATCACCCCTCCACTTT. Residues: CASSLDRELSPLHF.

The rearrangement uses TRBV9 and TRBJ2-5; tentatively, D is TRBD1 (6 bases). V lost 4 bases and J 5 bases, leaving 21 bases between the germline ends. Germline V CDR1 and CDR2: SGDLS, YYNGEE. The CDR3 has 16 residues. CDR3 coding DNA: TGTGCCAGCAGCACCCGACAGGTCACGGGTATCGAGACCCAGTACTTC. Its protein product is CASSTRQVTGIETQYF. Looking up the rest from reference TRBV9 and TRBJ2-5 gives the full variable domain: DSGVTQTPKHLITATGQRVTLRCSPRSGDLSVYWYQQSLDQGLQFLIQYYNGEERAKGNILERFSAQQFPDLHSELNLSSLELGDSALYFCASSTRQVTGIETQYFGPGTRLLVL.

The chain has TRBV7-2 and TRBJ2-7; 11 bases match TRBD2. The CDR3 contains 15 residues. J gave up 3 bases and V 4 bases, and 5 bases lay outside the gene matches. Germline loops: CDR1 SGHTA, CDR2 FQGNSA. The CDR3 protein is CASSSGTSGYYEQYF. The DNA of the CDR3 is TGTGCCAGCAGCTCGGGGACTAGCGGTTACTACGAGCAGTACTTC.

The chain carries TRBV24-1 and TRBJ2-5, with D possibly matching TRBD1 (6 bases). The CDR3 is made up of 15 amino acids. V was pared by 1 base and J by 2 bases, with 10 bases between. CDR1 is KGHDR, CDR2 SFDVKD, per germline. Here the CDR3 reads CATSDFDRNQETQYF. As DNA, the CDR3 is TGTGCCACCAGTGATTTTGACAGGAATCAAGAGACCCAGTACTTC.

The V gene is TRBV28, the J gene TRBJ1-1; 11 nucleotides match TRBD1. Germline CDR1 is MDHEN and CDR2 is SYDVKM. This CDR3 comprises 16 residues. V lost 2 bases to trimming and J lost 1 base; unmatched junction nucleotides: 3. CDR3 protein: CASSLTDRGQNTEAFF. As DNA, the CDR3 is TGTGCCAGCAGTTTAACGGACAGGGGGCAGAACACTGAAGCTTTCTTT.